These 15 T cell receptor beta chains came from one sample sequenced in a study of immune cell composition in non-small cell lung cancer. Some clones are missing from TCRdb's copy, which holds only in-frame ones; the method was immunoSEQ multiplex PCR. The table has some 8,000 clones, about 64% seen once; the top ten hold roughly 8%. Material: lung tumor tissue. These receptors were collected from a human donor with non-small cell lung cancer.

The V call is TRBV11-1, the J call TRBJ2-1, with 10 bases aligning to TRBD2. Losses at the gene ends were 4 bases for V and 7 bases for J; bases not matched to a gene: 7. The CDR3 covers 15 residues. The germline V gene encodes CDR1 SGHAT and CDR2 FQDESV (reference sequence). The CDR3 sequence is CASSYTSGVSNEQFF. The CDR3 DNA is TGTGCCAGCAGCTATACTAGCGGGGTATCGAATGAGCAGTTCTTC.

The J gene is TRBJ1-2, the V gene TRBV30, with D hard to call. The CDR3 spans 14 residues. Germline loops: CDR1 GTSNPN, CDR2 SVGIG (reference sequence). Trimming removed 4 bases from V and 2 bases from J, with 14 bases in between. CDR3 sequence: CAWKSVRKNYGYTF. CDR3 DNA: TGTGCCTGGAAATCGGTCAGGAAAAACTATGGCTACACCTTC.

In its sample, this clone was seen a few times. The chain uses TRBV30 and TRBJ2-2, with 9 bases matching TRBD2. Looked up from germline, CDR1 is GTSNPN and CDR2 is SVGIG (reference sequence). The CDR3 contains 14 residues. V lost 2 bases, J lost 6 bases, and 4 bases stayed unmatched. The CDR3 region has the DNA TGTGCCTGGAGTAGACTAGCGGTTTCCGGGGAGCTGTTTTTT. As protein: CAWSRLAVSGELFF.

This clone turned up a few times. The chain joins TRBV21-1 to TRBJ1-2. TRBV21-1 is recorded as a pseudogene. The CDR3 extends over 11 amino acids. The chain's CDR3 is CASRENYGYTF. In nucleotides, the CDR3 is TGTGCCAGCCGAGAGAACTATGGCTACACCTTC.

V is TRBV6-5 and J is TRBJ1-1, with TRBD1 as a possible D gene (5 bases). The germline CDR1 and CDR2 sequences are MNHEY and SVGAGI. Trimming removed 2 bases at V and 11 bases at J, with 18 bases between. The CDR3 totals 14 residues. The CDR3 protein is CASSYNVQAKRAFF. As DNA, the CDR3 is TGTGCCAGCAGTTACAACGTACAGGCTAAAAGGGCTTTCTTT.

DNA for the CDR3: TGTGCCAGCAGCGAGGGACTAGCGAGGTACAATGAGCAGTTCTTC. Its translation: CASSEGLARYNEQFF. The V gene is TRBV11-3, the J gene TRBJ2-1, with TRBD2 matching over 10 bases. This CDR3 contains 15 residues. Germline-derived CDR1 and CDR2 are SGHNT and YENEEA. V lost 5 bases, J lost 4 bases, and 5 bases stayed unmatched. The full variable domain, with the rest looked up from reference TRBV11-3 and TRBJ2-1, is EAGVVQSPRYKIIEKKQPVAFWCNPISGHNTLYWYLQNLGQGPELLIRYENEEAVDDSQLPKDRFSAERLKGVDSTLKIQPAELGDSAVYLCASSEGLARYNEQFFGPGTRLTVL.

This chain joins TRBV9 and TRBJ1-2, with D maybe TRBD1 (6 bases). The CDR3 loop spans 15 amino acids. Germline assignment: CDR1 SGDLS and CDR2 YYNGEE. V was trimmed by 6 bases and J by 6 bases, leaving 21 bases between them. The CDR3 is CASNRRDPWDNGYTF. CDR3 in DNA: TGTGCCAGCAATCGCCGGGACCCCTGGGACAATGGCTACACCTTC.

This clone came up a few times. The V gene is TRBV5-1, the J gene TRBJ2-7; no definite D call. Germline V CDR1 and CDR2: SGHRS, YFSETQ. Trimming pared 0 bases from V and 0 bases from J, leaving 7 bases between. The CDR3 is made up of 14 amino acids. The CDR3 DNA sequence: TGCGCCAGCAGCTTGGATGGGCGCTCCTACGAGCAGTACTTC. Translation: CASSLDGRSYEQYF.

The V call is TRBV6-5, the J call TRBJ2-1; D may be TRBD2 (6 bases). Trimming left V 2 bases short and J 10 bases short, with 9 bases between. Germline V gene data show CDR1 as MNHEY and CDR2 as SVGAGI. CDR3 length: 12 amino acids. CDR3 region: CASSYRGLEQFF. CDR3 DNA sequence: TGTGCCAGCAGTTACCGGGGGTTGGAGCAGTTCTTC.

This clone was counted once. The chain carries TRBV2 and TRBJ1-3; D not resolved. The V gene lost 5 bases and the J gene lost 0 bases, with 14 bases spanning the gap. Germline-derived CDR1 and CDR2 are SNHLY and FYNNEI. The CDR3 has 16 residues. CDR3 DNA sequence: TGTGCCAGCAGTAATGCAGGTCGTCGCTCTGGAAACACCATATATTTT. Protein: CASSNAGRRSGNTIYF.

V is TRBV7-3 and J is TRBJ2-2; the match to TRBD2 covers 8 bases. The CDR3 loop spans 15 amino acids. Trimming cost V 2 bases and J 5 bases; bases outside gene matches: 4. CDR1 and CDR2 from the germline V gene are SGHTA and FQGTGA. Here the CDR3 reads CASSLEPSGTGELFF. Here the CDR3 DNA reads TGTGCCAGCAGCTTAGAGCCTAGCGGGACCGGGGAGCTGTTTTTT.

The chain uses TRBV11-2 and TRBJ2-7, with D hard to call. Per the germline V gene, CDR1 is SGHAT and CDR2 is FQNNGV. There are 12 residues in the CDR3. Trimming removed 0 bases from V and 6 bases from J, with 6 bases in between. The CDR3 sequence is CASSLERSEQYF. In DNA, the CDR3 is TGTGCCAGCAGCTTAGAGAGAAGCGAGCAGTACTTC. The full variable domain, its missing parts supplied by reference TRBV11-2 and TRBJ2-7, is EAGVAQSPRYKIIEKRQSVAFWCNPISGHATLYWYQQILGQGPKLLIQFQNNGVVDDSQLPKDRFSAERLKGVDSTLKIQPAKLEDSAVYLCASSLERSEQYFGPGTRLTVT.

The rearrangement joins TRBV7-9 to TRBJ1-1; no reliable D call. Germline values: CDR1 SEHNR, CDR2 FQNEAQ (reference sequence). V was clipped by 5 bases and J by 5 bases, with 15 bases between them. The CDR3 loop spans 14 amino acids. The DNA of the CDR3 is TGTGCCAGCAGCCCTAGATCCGAGGGAACTGAAGCTTTCTTT. It yields the protein CASSPRSEGTEAFF.

The J gene is TRBJ2-2, the V gene TRBV6-1; D is unresolved. Germline-derived CDR1 and CDR2 are MNHNS and SASEGT. The CDR3 is made up of 14 amino acids. V shed 3 bases and J shed 4 bases, with 9 bases lying between them. The DNA of the CDR3 is TGTGCCAGCAGTGATATATTATCCACCGGGGAGCTGTTTTTT. Translating gives CASSDILSTGELFF.

The V and J genes are TRBV18 and TRBJ1-4; 8 bases map to TRBD1. The CDR3 totals 14 residues. V was pared by 3 bases and J by 12 bases, with 9 bases of the junction left unmatched. The germline V gene has CDR1 KGHSH and CDR2 LQKENI. The DNA of the CDR3 is TGTGCCAGCTCACCGGACAGGGCCCCCGGGGAACTGTTTTTT. As protein: CASSPDRAPGELFF.